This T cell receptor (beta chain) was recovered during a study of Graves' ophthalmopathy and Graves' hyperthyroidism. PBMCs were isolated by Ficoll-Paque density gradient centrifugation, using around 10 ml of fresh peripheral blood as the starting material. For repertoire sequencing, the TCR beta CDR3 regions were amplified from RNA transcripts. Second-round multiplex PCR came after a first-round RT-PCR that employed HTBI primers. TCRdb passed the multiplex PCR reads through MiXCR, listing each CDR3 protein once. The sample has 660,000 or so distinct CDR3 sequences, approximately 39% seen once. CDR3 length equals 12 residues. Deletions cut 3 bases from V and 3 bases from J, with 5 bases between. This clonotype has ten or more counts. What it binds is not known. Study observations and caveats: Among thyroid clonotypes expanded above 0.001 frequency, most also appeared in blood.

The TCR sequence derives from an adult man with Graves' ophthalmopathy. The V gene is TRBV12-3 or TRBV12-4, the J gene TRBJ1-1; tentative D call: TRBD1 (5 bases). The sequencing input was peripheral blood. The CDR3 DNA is TGTGCCAGCAGTTTCAGGGACACTGAAGCTTTCTTT. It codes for CASSFRDTEAFF.